The next 14 T cell receptor beta chains were all read from a single sample in a study of CD8+ T cells in alopecia areata. Extracted RNA was reverse transcribed, and the resulting cDNA served as sequencing template. Sequencing was performed with immunoSEQ multiplex PCR; in TCRdb, only in-frame clones are kept and a portion is missing. The repertoire consists of 200,000 to 300,000 clones, none detected only once. CD4, CD8alpha, NKG2D, NKG2ACE and other markers were used to sort pooled cutaneous lymph node cells. The material sequenced was CD4+ T cells sorted from a lymph node. The receptors come from a C3H/HeJ mouse with alopecia areata. For the strain, the MHC haplotype given is H2-k.

This clone was observed a few times. The gene names given are mouse names. The CDR3 goes on 4 residues after the read ends, and that part is filled in from the germline J gene. The chain links TRBV5 to TRBJ2-4; 7 nucleotides align to TRBD2. Germline V CDR1 and CDR2: LGHNA, YNLKQL (reference sequence). The ends lost 0 bases at V and 0 bases at J; junction bases unmatched: 3. This CDR3 spans 16 amino acids. The CDR3 bases that were read are TGTGCCAGCAGCCAAGAACTGGGGCCTAGTCAAAAC. It codes for CASSQELGPSQN. The entire CDR3 protein is CASSQELGPSQNTLYF.

In this sample, this clone turned up many times. Gene names refer to mouse genes. From the germline J gene comes the end of the CDR3, since the read stops 4 residues before it. This rearrangement joins TRBV17 to TRBJ1-1, with D perhaps matching TRBD1 (5 bases). The CDR3 runs 12 residues. Germline V gene lookup returns CDR1 MNHDT and CDR2 YYDKIL. This CDR3 is CASSRDRAEVFF. The CDR3 DNA, read in part, is TGTGCTAGCAGTAGAGACAGGGCA.

This clone was seen only a few times. Here the gene names and germline are mouse. The sequenced part of the CDR3 DNA is TGTCCCCGGGACAGAGCAAACTCC. Protein: CPRDRANS. The whole CDR3 region reads CPRDRANSDYTF. The J gene is TRBJ1-2, the V gene TRBV3; TRBD1 agrees at 7 bases. The read falls 4 residues short of the CDR3 end, and the missing part is taken from the germline J gene. The germline CDR1 and CDR2 sequences are SNHLY and FYNGKV (reference sequence). The length of the CDR3 is 12 residues.

Comment on this clone: Genes and germline are mouse. The read falls 4 residues short of the CDR3 end, and the missing part is taken from the germline J gene. V is TRBV17 and J is TRBJ2-4; 13 bases align to TRBD2. Germline V gene data show CDR1 as MNHDT and CDR2 as YYDKIL. The CDR3 extends over 16 amino acids. CDR3 bases read: TGTGCTAGCAGTAGAGGGACTGGGGGGGCGCGGAAC. This encodes CASSRGTGGARN. The whole CDR3 protein reads CASSRGTGGARNTLYF.

Worth noting for this clone: These gene names are mouse names. The read terminates 4 residues ahead of where the CDR3 ends, so the germline J gene completes it. This sequence joins TRBV13-2 and TRBJ2-2; D is uncertain. V lost 1 base and J 0 bases, leaving 4 bases between the germline ends. The length of the CDR3 is 14 residues. CDR1 and CDR2 (germline): NNHNN, SYGAGS (reference sequence). Partial CDR3 DNA: TGTGCCAGCGGTGATATGGCAAACACCGGG. This codes for CASGDMANTG. The whole CDR3 sequence reads CASGDMANTGQLYF.

Worth noting for this clone: Gene names and germline match the mouse. The read stops 4 residues short of the end of the CDR3; the missing end is completed from the germline J gene. The rearrangement links TRBV19 to TRBJ2-3, with a tentative D call TRBD1 (5 bases). CDR1 is FNHDT and CDR2 is SITEND in the germline V gene (reference sequence). The CDR3 is made up of 13 amino acids. Trimming stripped 6 bases from V and 1 base from J, with 9 bases between. The part of the CDR3 DNA that was read is TGTGCCAGCACAGGGAGGGGTGCAGAA. Encoded protein: CASTGRGAE. The CDR3, in full, reads CASTGRGAETLYF.

A word on this clone: All gene names here are mouse names. The CDR3 is cut off 3 residues early in the read; its end comes from the germline J gene. Other nucleotide sequences in the sample specify the same CDR3. This chain uses TRBV1 with TRBJ1-6, with 10 positions matching TRBD1. TRBJ1-6 is assigned to the ORF class and has an uncertain function. J was trimmed by 7 bases and V by 2 bases; bases with no gene match: 5. The CDR3 length is 16 residues. Per germline, CDR1 NSQYPW and CDR2 LRSPGD (reference sequence). The DNA read from the CDR3 is TGCACCTGCAGTGCAAGAGACAGGGGGCGGAATTCGCCC. Amino acids: CTCSARDRGRNSP. The entire CDR3 is CTCSARDRGRNSPLYF.

About this clone itself: Gene names denote mouse genes. Incomplete CDR3 DNA: TGTGCCAGCAGTATCCCCGGACAGGGCGCAAACTCC. It encodes CASSIPGQGANS. The CDR3, in full, reads CASSIPGQGANSDYTF. The chain links TRBV19 to TRBJ1-2; 8 bases are shared with TRBD1. The sequenced fragment ends 4 residues before the CDR3 boundary, so the rest is inferred from the germline J gene. This CDR3 is 16 amino acids long. J was trimmed by 0 bases and V by 2 bases; bases with no gene match: 6. Germline values: CDR1 FNHDT, CDR2 SITEND (reference sequence). Full variable domain (rest looked up from reference TRBV19 and TRBJ1-2): GGIITQTPKFLIGQEGQKLTLKCQQNFNHDTMYWYRQDSGKGLRLIYYSITENDLQKGDLSEGYDASREKKSSFSLTVTSAQKNEMAVFLCASSIPGQGANSDYTFGSGTRLLVI.

This clone was detected a few times. Gene and germline names: mouse. The CDR3 end lies 4 residues beyond the end of the read and is filled in from the germline J gene. The J gene is TRBJ2-5, the V gene TRBV3, with D possibly matching TRBD2 (7 bases). From germline, CDR1 is SNHLY and CDR2 FYNGKV (reference sequence). The CDR3 loop spans 15 amino acids. The CDR3 bases that were read are TGTGCCAGCAGCTTAGAGGGGGGCCCAAGAGAC. Translating gives CASSLEGGPRD. The full CDR3 is CASSLEGGPRDTQYF. Full variable domain (outside the CDR3, taken from reference TRBV3 and TRBJ2-5): GPKVLQIPSHQIIDMGQMVTLNCDPVSNHLYFYWYKQILGQQMEFLVNFYNGKVMEKSKLFKDQFSVERPDGSYFTLKIQPTALEDSAVYFCASSLEGGPRDTQYFGPGTRLLVL.

Concerning this clone: Germline and genes: mouse. The CDR3 extends 4 residues past the end of the read, so its final part is completed from the germline J gene. The gene calls are TRBV13-1 and TRBJ1-2; tentatively, D is TRBD1 (5 bases). Trimming cost V 5 bases and J 0 bases, with 5 bases left between them. This CDR3 region has 12 residues. The germline V gene encodes CDR1 NSHNY and CDR2 SYGAGN. This chain's CDR3 is CASRQANSDYTF. The CDR3 bases that were read are TGTGCCAGCAGACAGGCAAACTCC.

This clone was detected only a few times. Gene names and germline refer to mouse. The read falls 4 residues short of the CDR3 end, and the missing part is taken from the germline J gene. Other DNA sequences in this specimen translate into the identical CDR3. The chain carries TRBV1 and TRBJ2-1; D may be TRBD2 (7 bases). The germline V and J ends were trimmed by 0 bases and 6 bases, with 12 bases remaining between them. Germline CDR1 is NSQYPW and CDR2 is LRSPGD (reference sequence). This CDR3 is 15 amino acids long. Incomplete CDR3 DNA: TGCACCTGCAGTGCAGATCTGGGGGCTGGTGCT. It codes for CTCSADLGAGA. The complete CDR3 reads CTCSADLGAGAEQFF.

A note on this clone: The gene names here belong to mouse. The read gets to within 4 residues of the CDR3 end, and the germline J gene fills in the rest. The sample has other DNA sequences that encode this CDR3 too. The genes are TRBV13-3 and TRBJ2-2; D is undetermined. V was clipped by 1 base and J by 2 bases, with 6 bases between them. The CDR3 has 14 residues. Germline V CDR1 and CDR2: NNHDY, SYVADS. Incomplete CDR3 DNA: TGTGCCAGCAGTGATCGCAGGAACACCGGG. It translates to CASSDRRNTG. The complete CDR3 reads CASSDRRNTGQLYF. Supplemented by reference TRBV13-3 and TRBJ2-2, the full variable domain reads EAAVTQSPRSKVAVTGGKVTLSCHQTNNHDYMYWYRQDTGHGLRLIHYSYVADSTEKGDIPDGYKASRPSQENFSLILELASLSQTAVYFCASSDRRNTGQLYFGEGSKLTVL.

This clone was seen a handful of times. Germline and genes: mouse. Incomplete CDR3 DNA: TGTGCCAGCAGCCAAGAAGACATCTAT. This translates into CASSQEDIY. The entire CDR3 protein reads CASSQEDIYEQYF. The V gene is TRBV5, the J gene TRBJ2-7, with D hard to call. Read data end 4 residues before the CDR3 end; the end is taken from the germline J gene. Trimming pared 0 bases from V and 3 bases from J, leaving 6 bases between. Per germline, CDR1 LGHNA and CDR2 YNLKQL (reference sequence). This CDR3 spans 13 amino acids.

A note on this clone: Germline and genes here are mouse. The CDR3 goes on 4 residues after the read ends, and that part is filled in from the germline J gene. The rearrangement joins TRBV14 to TRBJ2-2; tentatively, D is TRBD1 (6 bases). Trimming removed 3 bases from V and 1 base from J, with 7 bases in between. The CDR3 extends over 14 amino acids. Germline values: CDR1 SGHDT, CDR2 FRDEAV. The sequenced part of the CDR3 DNA is TGTGCCAGCAGTTACAGGGTAAACACCGGG. Its protein is CASSYRVNTG. Given in full, the CDR3 is CASSYRVNTGQLYF.